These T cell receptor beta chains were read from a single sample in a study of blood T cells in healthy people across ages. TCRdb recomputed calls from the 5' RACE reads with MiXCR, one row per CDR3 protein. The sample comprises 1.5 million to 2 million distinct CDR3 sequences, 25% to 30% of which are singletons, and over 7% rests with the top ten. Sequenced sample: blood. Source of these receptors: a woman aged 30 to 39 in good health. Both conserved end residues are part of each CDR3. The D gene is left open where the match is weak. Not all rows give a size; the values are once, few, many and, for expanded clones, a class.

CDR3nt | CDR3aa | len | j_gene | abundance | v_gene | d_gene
TGTGCCAGCAGCCAAGGTGTAGGGGGGGCCAACCAAGAGACCCAGTACTTC | CASSQGVGGANQETQYF | 17 | TRBJ2-5 | few | TRBV4-2 | .
TGTGCCACCAGTGATCACTCAGCGGGGGGAAGCACAGATACGCAGTATTTT | CATSDHSAGGSTDTQYF | 17 | TRBJ2-3 | few | TRBV24-1 | TRBD2
TGTGCCAGCAGCGTCGGTAGCGGGGGGAGTGAGCAGTTCTTC | CASSVGSGGSEQFF | 14 | TRBJ2-1 | many | TRBV9 | TRBD2
TGTGCCAGCAGTCCCTGGACCTCTATCCAAGAAAATGAGCAGTTCTTC | CASSPWTSIQENEQFF | 16 | TRBJ2-1 | few | TRBV27 | .
TGTGCCAGCGCCCGGGACAGGGACCAAGAGACCCAGTACTTC | CASARDRDQETQYF | 14 | TRBJ2-5 | many | TRBV27 | TRBD1
TGTGCCAGCAGTGAGCCGGGGGATCGGGAGACCCAGTACTTC | CASSEPGDRETQYF | 14 | TRBJ2-5 | many | TRBV25-1 | .
TGCAGCGTTGCACCGACAGGAAAAATCTCAGATACGCAGTATTTT | CSVAPTGKISDTQYF | 15 | TRBJ2-3 | . | TRBV29-1 | .
TGTGCCATCAGTGAGTTCGGACAGGGGGGCAATGAGCAGTTCTTC | CAISEFGQGGNEQFF | 15 | TRBJ2-1 | few | TRBV10-3 | TRBD1
TGTGCCAGCAGCTTTACAAGCTCTAGGGACTATGGCTACACCTTC | CASSFTSSRDYGYTF | 15 | TRBJ1-2 | . | TRBV5-5 | .
TGCAGCGTTGGAGTCCAACTAAGATATCGCGGCCTCTACGAGCAGTACTTC | CSVGVQLRYRGLYEQYF | 17 | TRBJ2-7 | . | TRBV29-1 | .
TGCAGTGCTAGAGCATTCCGCGGGAGCTCCTACAATGAGCAGTTCTTC | CSARAFRGSSYNEQFF | 16 | TRBJ2-1 | . | TRBV20-1 | TRBD2
TGTGCCAGCAGCTTAGAAGGGCGCAATCAGCCCCAGCATTTT | CASSLEGRNQPQHF | 14 | TRBJ1-5 | . | TRBV7-9 | .
TGTGCCAGCGCTTTGATTCGAGAGGGGACAGGGGGTCCCGGGGAGCTGTTTTTT | CASALIREGTGGPGELFF | 18 | TRBJ2-2 | . | TRBV28 | TRBD1
TGCAGTGCTACCCGACAGGGGTCCCAAAACATTCAGTACTTC | CSATRQGSQNIQYF | 14 | TRBJ2-4 | few | TRBV20-1 | TRBD1
TGCAGCGTTGCTTCCCCTAGCTACGAGCAGTACTTC | CSVASPSYEQYF | 12 | TRBJ2-7 | many | TRBV29-1 | .
TGTGCCAGCAGCCGGATGGTTTCAAACACTGAAGCTTTCTTT | CASSRMVSNTEAFF | 14 | TRBJ1-1 | few | TRBV5-5 | .
TGCAGTGCTAAGGTCGGGTACGGGACAGGGGATAACTATGGCTACACCTTC | CSAKVGYGTGDNYGYTF | 17 | TRBJ1-2 | . | TRBV20-1 | TRBD1
TGTGCCAGCAGTTACATTGGGGGCCAAGAGACCCAGTACTTC | CASSYIGGQETQYF | 14 | TRBJ2-5 | . | TRBV5-1 | .
TGCGCCAGCTTTAAAGCGGGATTGGGCAATGAGCAGTTCTTC | CASFKAGLGNEQFF | 14 | TRBJ2-1 | many | TRBV5-1 | TRBD2
TGCGCCAACCCAGGGGCCTTGGGCAAAAACATTCAGTACTTC | CANPGALGKNIQYF | 14 | TRBJ2-4 | few | TRBV5-1 | .
TGTGCCAGCAGACTACTAGCAGGGGAAGAGCAGTTCTTC | CASRLLAGEEQFF | 13 | TRBJ2-1 | few | TRBV3-1 | .
TGTGCCAGCGGCCCTAGGTGGCTAGCTAGCACAGATACGCAGTATTTT | CASGPRWLASTDTQYF | 16 | TRBJ2-3 | few | TRBV2 | .
TGCAGTGCTAGAGATAACCTGGCTGGAGAGCAGTACTTC | CSARDNLAGEQYF | 13 | TRBJ2-5 | few | TRBV20-1 | .
TGTGCCAGCAGTTCCGAGAGGGCCTCCCTCAAAGGCAACGAGCGGTACTTC | CASSSERASLKGNERYF | 17 | TRBJ2-7 | few | TRBV12-3/TRBV12-4 | .
TGTGCCAGCAGCGTAGTGTCGGGGGGGGACAATGAGCGGTTCTTC | CASSVVSGGDNERFF | 15 | TRBJ2-1 | few | TRBV9 | TRBD2
TGCGCCAGCAGATCTAGCGGATCCTACGAGCAGTACTTC | CASRSSGSYEQYF | 13 | TRBJ2-7 | few | TRBV10-2 | TRBD2
TGCAGTGCTTTTGAAGCGGCGAGCACAGATACGCAGTATTTT | CSAFEAASTDTQYF | 14 | TRBJ2-3 | . | TRBV20-1 | .
TGTGCCAGCAGCGCGGGACAGCTTGAAGAGACCCAGTACTTC | CASSAGQLEETQYF | 14 | TRBJ2-5 | . | TRBV9 | TRBD1
TGCGCCAGCACGGGGGAATGGGAGCAGTACTTC | CASTGEWEQYF | 11 | TRBJ2-4 | . | TRBV5-1 | .
TGCAGCGTTGTTGCAGGGTACGAGCAGTACTTC | CSVVAGYEQYF | 11 | TRBJ2-7 | many | TRBV29-1 | .
TGTGCCAGCAGTTTCGTTAGGACAGGGGACAATGAGCAGTTCTTC | CASSFVRTGDNEQFF | 15 | TRBJ2-1 | few | TRBV12-3/TRBV12-4 | TRBD1
TGTGCCAGCAGCCAACCCCTCGTCCGGGACAGGGATAACAATGAGCAGTTCTTC | CASSQPLVRDRDNNEQFF | 18 | TRBJ2-1 | many | TRBV4-2 | TRBD1
TGTGCCAGCAGCCAAGTCAATCAGGGTCCCTACGAGCAGTACTTC | CASSQVNQGPYEQYF | 15 | TRBJ2-7 | . | TRBV14 | .
TGTGCCAGCAGCGCCACGACAGAGAGAAACACTGAAGCTTTCTTT | CASSATTERNTEAFF | 15 | TRBJ1-1 | . | TRBV9 | .
TGCGCCAGCAGCCAAGATCCCAAGTACAATGAGCAGTTCTTC | CASSQDPKYNEQFF | 14 | TRBJ2-1 | . | TRBV4-3 | .
TGTGCTAGTGGTTCGGTAGGGCTTCAGCCCCAGCATTTT | CASGSVGLQPQHF | 13 | TRBJ1-5 | . | TRBV12-5 | .
TGCGCCAGCAGCCTGGGGGCGGGTCTCGCGTTAGATACGCAGTATTTT | CASSLGAGLALDTQYF | 16 | TRBJ2-3 | many | TRBV5-1 | .
TGCGCCAGCAGCTTTCGGACAGGGGAGAGTGAAGCTTTCTTT | CASSFRTGESEAFF | 14 | TRBJ1-1 | . | TRBV5-1 | TRBD1
TGTGCCAGCAGCTTCTCTAGCTCGGGGAAGACAGATACGCAGTATTTT | CASSFSSSGKTDTQYF | 16 | TRBJ2-3 | many | TRBV9 | .
TGTGCCAGCAGCGTATCATGGGGGAGCTACGAGCAGTACTTC | CASSVSWGSYEQYF | 14 | TRBJ2-7 | . | TRBV9 | .
TGCGCCAGCAGCCAAGATCCTTCGGGGATCACAGATACGCAGTATTTT | CASSQDPSGITDTQYF | 16 | TRBJ2-3 | few | TRBV4-1 | .
TGCAGTGCAAGACGGGGCATCTATGGCTACATCTTC | CSARRGIYGYIF | 12 | TRBJ1-2 | few | TRBV20-1 | .
TGCGCCAGCAGCTCCCGTCAGGGTCAAGTACAGTTCTTC | CASSSRQGQVQFF | 13 | TRBJ2-1 | few | TRBV5-1 | .
TGCGCCAGCAGCTTGGTCGGGGGGACTAAACGAGAAAAACTGTTTTTT | CASSLVGGTKREKLFF | 16 | TRBJ1-4 | . | TRBV5-1 | .
TGTGCCAGCAGTCCCACTAGCGGGGAAACAGATACGCAGTATTTT | CASSPTSGETDTQYF | 15 | TRBJ2-3 | few | TRBV2 | TRBD2
TGTGCCAGCAGCTCCAGGGCCAACAATCAGCCCCAGCATTTT | CASSSRANNQPQHF | 14 | TRBJ1-5 | . | TRBV6-5 | .
TGTGCCAGCAGTCCCCTCCCTGATGGCTACACCTTC | CASSPLPDGYTF | 12 | TRBJ1-2 | many | TRBV12-3/TRBV12-4 | .
TGTGCCAGCAGTACGACAGTACACACTGAAGCTTTCTTT | CASSTTVHTEAFF | 13 | TRBJ1-1 | . | TRBV3-1 | .
TGCAGCGTTGAAGGGCCCCAAAAGGCAGATACGCAGTATTTT | CSVEGPQKADTQYF | 14 | TRBJ2-3 | many | TRBV29-1 | .
TGTGCCATCAGTCCTTCGGGTAGCGTCAACGAGCAGTACTTC | CAISPSGSVNEQYF | 14 | TRBJ2-7 | many | TRBV10-3 | .
TGTGCCAGCACCGAACTAGCGGGATCCTACGAGCAGTACTTC | CASTELAGSYEQYF | 14 | TRBJ2-7 | many | TRBV6-6 | TRBD2
TGTGCCAGCAGTTTAGTCGGGACGGCGGCCTACGAGCAGTACTTC | CASSLVGTAAYEQYF | 15 | TRBJ2-7 | . | TRBV27 | .
TGTGCCGGCACAAGATCCGGACACGTCGACTATGGCTACACCTTC | CAGTRSGHVDYGYTF | 15 | TRBJ1-2 | few | TRBV6-2/TRBV6-3 | .
TGCGCCAGCAGCTTTTCTGGGACAGGCGAAAACATTCAGTACTTC | CASSFSGTGENIQYF | 15 | TRBJ2-4 | . | TRBV5-1 | TRBD1
TGTGCCAGCAGTTTTGGGCTTGTGGGTAGCACAGATACGCAGTATTTT | CASSFGLVGSTDTQYF | 16 | TRBJ2-3 | . | TRBV12-3/TRBV12-4 | .
TGTGCCAGCAGTTTATCGCCCCCGGGGAAGAAGCAGTTCTTC | CASSLSPPGKKQFF | 14 | TRBJ2-1 | few | TRBV27 | .
TGTGTCAGCAGCCAAGTATGGGCTAGCGGAGGGGAGACCCAGTACTTC | CVSSQVWASGGETQYF | 16 | TRBJ2-5 | . | TRBV3-1 | TRBD2
TGCAGCGTTCTGTCCAGGGGGTACGAGCAGTACTTC | CSVLSRGYEQYF | 12 | TRBJ2-7 | many | TRBV29-1 | TRBD1
TGCAGTGCTAGAGAGGTGGGCGGTCTTCACCGGACCCAGTACTTC | CSAREVGGLHRTQYF | 15 | TRBJ2-5 | . | TRBV20-1 | .
TGTGCCAGCACCCGAACCGGGCTCACAGATACGCAGTATTTT | CASTRTGLTDTQYF | 14 | TRBJ2-3 | few | TRBV2 | .